The entry below describes one T cell receptor (beta chain). In the authors' methods: Amplification with reference gene primers provided the estimates of nucleated cell counts. Clones were read by immunoSEQ multiplex PCR, and TCRdb kept only the in-frame ones, dropping some. V and J calls and clone size come straight from that table; D and trimming were deduced from the DNA. The sample lists 25,000 to 30,000 clones; about 80% were seen once. The data stem from a study of blood T cell repertoires in COVID-19. This TCR derives from a man between 65 and 79 years old with acute or convalescent COVID-19. The specimen was peripheral blood.

The CDR3 DNA sequence: TGCAGTGCTACTGACCGGACAGGGTACAATCAGCCCCAGCATTTT. Translated, it gives CSATDRTGYNQPQHF. The V call is TRBV20-1, the J call TRBJ1-5, with 8 bases aligning to TRBD1. The ends lost 4 bases at V and 3 bases at J; junction bases unmatched: 8. The germline CDR1 and CDR2 sequences are DFQATT and SNEGSKA (reference sequence). The CDR3 loop spans 15 amino acids.